Following are 10 T cell receptor beta chains from one sample sequenced in a study of post-analysis software for immune sequencing data. Notes on the study in general: Controls had lower frequencies than patients of about 5 TRBV segments, which included TRBV5-6, TRBV5-1 and TRBV20-1.

These TCRs are of unknown antigen specificity. The TCR beta cDNA libraries carried unique molecular identifiers. TCRdb analysed the PCR reads with MiXCR anew, one entry per CDR3 protein. The sample carries a few hundred thousand distinct CDR3 sequences, less than 45% recorded once. Sequenced: blood. These receptors were taken from a girl aged 10 to 17 with multiple sclerosis.

This chain connects TRBV20-1 to TRBJ2-1, with D possibly being TRBD2 (7 bases). V was clipped by 5 bases and J by 4 bases, with 24 bases between them. CDR1 is DFQATT, CDR2 SNEGSKA, per germline (reference sequence). CDR3 size: 17 residues. CDR3: CSAGGLGGGQIYNEQFF. The CDR3 nucleotides are TGCAGTGCTGGAGGACTAGGGGGAGGGCAAATTTACAATGAGCAGTTCTTC.

This chain uses TRBV20-1 with TRBJ1-5; D perhaps matches TRBD1 (5 bases). The germline V gene has CDR1 DFQATT and CDR2 SNEGSKA (reference sequence). Trimming took 5 bases from V and 4 from J, leaving 18 bases between them. This CDR3 spans 15 amino acids. CDR3 residues: CSAPGTSGLNQPQHF. In DNA, the CDR3 is TGCAGTGCTCCTGGGACCAGTGGATTAAATCAGCCCCAGCATTTT.

The chain carries TRBV27 and TRBJ2-1, with D perhaps TRBD1 or TRBD2 (8 bases each). The V and J ends lost 6 bases and 1 base respectively, with 25 bases between them. Germline V gene lookup returns CDR1 MNHEY and CDR2 SMNVEV (reference sequence). This CDR3 spans 19 amino acids. This CDR3 reads CASRTDRDQRERSYNEQFF. The CDR3 nucleotides read TGTGCCAGCAGGACGGACAGGGACCAGCGGGAGCGATCCTACAATGAGCAGTTCTTC.

The count of this clonotype is one. The chain combines TRBV25-1 with TRBJ2-1; the D gene is possibly TRBD1 (5 bases). V was trimmed by 1 base and J by 10 bases, leaving 11 bases between them. CDR3 size: 13 residues. Germline CDR1 MGHDK, CDR2 SYGVNS. CDR3 sequence (DNA): TGTGCCAGCAGTGAATTGGCAGGGCAGGAGCAGTTCTTC. Amino acid sequence: CASSELAGQEQFF.

CDR3: CASSRLSLSRRDEQFF. The CDR3 bases are TGTGCCAGCAGCCGTCTTTCTTTGTCCCGGAGGGATGAGCAGTTCTTC. V gene TRBV9 combines with J gene TRBJ2-1; maybe TRBD2 (6 bases). This CDR3 spans 16 amino acids. V lost 4 bases to trimming and J lost 8 bases, with 22 bases between them. CDR1 is SGDLS and CDR2 is YYNGEE in the germline V gene. The variable domain in full, completed from reference TRBV9 and TRBJ2-1, reads DSGVTQTPKHLITATGQRVTLRCSPRSGDLSVYWYQQSLDQGLQFLIQYYNGEERAKGNILERFSAQQFPDLHSELNLSSLELGDSALYFCASSRLSLSRRDEQFFGPGTRLTVL.

This clonotype has only a few counts. This chain links TRBV4-1 with TRBJ2-1; 7 bases map to TRBD2. Looked up from germline, CDR1 is MGHRA and CDR2 is YSYEKL. V trimming: 5 bases; J trimming: 9 bases; junction bases outside the gene matches: 13. This CDR3 region has 15 residues. The CDR3 spells CASSEGATSLGEQFF. DNA for the CDR3: TGCGCCAGCAGCGAAGGGGCGACTAGCTTGGGTGAGCAGTTCTTC.

This chain links TRBV7-2 with TRBJ2-5; 8 nucleotides match TRBD1. CDR1 SGHTA and CDR2 FQGNSA come from the germline V gene. The CDR3 consists of 14 residues. Unmatched junction bases numbered 9, after V lost 8 bases and J lost 4 bases. In DNA, the CDR3 is TGTGCCAGCGGCTACACAGGGGGAGGAGAGACCCAGTACTTC. Amino acid sequence: CASGYTGGGETQYF.

This clonotype has more than one count but fewer than ten. V gene TRBV20-1 combines with J gene TRBJ2-7; 11 positions agree with TRBD2. CDR3 length: 14 amino acids. Germline-derived CDR1 and CDR2 are DFQATT and SNEGSKA (reference sequence). Trimming took 5 bases from V and 3 from J; bases not matched to a gene: 6. Written as DNA, the CDR3 is TGCAGTGCTTCGACTAGCGGGGATATCTACGAGCAGTACTTC. It specifies CSASTSGDIYEQYF.

The chain uses TRBV4-1 and TRBJ1-5, with unresolved D. Trimming shortened V by 1 base and J by 4 bases, and 8 bases separated the two germline ends. CDR1 is MGHRA and CDR2 is YSYEKL in the germline V gene. There are 14 residues in the CDR3. The CDR3: CASSQGAGNQPQHF. In nucleotides, the CDR3 is TGCGCCAGCAGCCAAGGAGCAGGAAATCAGCCCCAGCATTTT.

The chain employs TRBV29-1 and TRBJ2-6, with D hard to call. The CDR3 spans 19 residues. CDR1 and CDR2 (germline): SQVTM, ANQGSEA. Trimming cost V 7 bases and J 0 bases, with 25 bases left between them. The CDR3 here is CSDPLSNRKPPSGANVLTF. CDR3 DNA sequence: TGCAGCGATCCCCTGTCTAACCGCAAACCCCCCTCTGGGGCCAACGTCCTGACTTTC.